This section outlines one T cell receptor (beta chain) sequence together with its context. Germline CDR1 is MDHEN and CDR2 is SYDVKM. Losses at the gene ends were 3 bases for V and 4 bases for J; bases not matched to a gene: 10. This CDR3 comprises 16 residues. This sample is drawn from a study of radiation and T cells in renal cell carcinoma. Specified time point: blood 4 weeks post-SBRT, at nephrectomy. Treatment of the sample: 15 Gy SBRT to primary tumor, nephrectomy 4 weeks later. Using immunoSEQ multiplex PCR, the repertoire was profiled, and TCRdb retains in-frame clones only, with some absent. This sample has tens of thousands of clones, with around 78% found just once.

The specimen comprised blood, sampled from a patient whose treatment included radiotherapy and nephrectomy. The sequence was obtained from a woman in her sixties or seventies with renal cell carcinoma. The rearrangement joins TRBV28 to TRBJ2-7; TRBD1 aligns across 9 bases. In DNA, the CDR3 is TGTGCCAGCAGTTTCTACCGAACAGGGGGCTTGTACGAGCAGTACTTC. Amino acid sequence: CASSFYRTGGLYEQYF. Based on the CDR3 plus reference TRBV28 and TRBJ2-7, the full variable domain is DVKVTQSSRYLVKRTGEKVFLECVQDMDHENMFWYRQDPGLGLRLIYFSYDVKMKEKGDIPEGYSVSREKKERFSLILESASTNQTSMYLCASSFYRTGGLYEQYFGPGTRLTVT.